This entry lists 24 T cell receptor beta chains sequenced from one sample in a study of CD4+ T cells in melanoma. Data came from immunoSEQ multiplex PCR; TCRdb stores just in-frame clones and leaves some out. The repertoire holds about 140,000 clones, 80% to 95% seen once, with over 1.5% in the top ten. The receptors shown here come from a human donor with melanoma.

The chain links TRBV4-1 to TRBJ1-2, with D maybe TRBD1 (6 bases). V was cut by 2 bases and J by 7 bases, with 23 bases left in between. Germline V gene sequence: CDR1 MGHRA, CDR2 YSYEKL. This CDR3 is built from 17 residues. The CDR3 DNA is TGCGCCAGCAGCCAACCAAAGGGGTTACAGGGAACTACTGGCTACACCTTC. Its protein product is CASSQPKGLQGTTGYTF.

V usage is TRBV7-2 and J usage is TRBJ2-2; 14 bases line up with TRBD2. This CDR3 has 19 residues. Germline V gene sequence: CDR1 SGHTA, CDR2 FQGNSA. Trimming took 2 bases from V and 4 from J; bases not matched to a gene: 9. CDR3 in DNA: TGTGCCAGCAGCTTACCCGGACTAGCGGGGGGTTTCGGCACCGGGGAGCTGTTTTTT. It specifies CASSLPGLAGGFGTGELFF.

The V gene is TRBV2, the J gene TRBJ1-3, with a tentative D call TRBD1 (5 bases). Germline CDR1 reads SNHLY; CDR2 reads FYNNEI. V was trimmed by 4 bases and J by 2 bases, leaving 21 bases between them. The CDR3 has 18 amino acids. The DNA of the CDR3 is TGTGCCAGCAGTGCCCTAGTTATGGGGACCGGGACTGGAAACACCATATATTTT. This translates into CASSALVMGTGTGNTIYF.

The V and J genes are TRBV4-1 and TRBJ2-1, with 10 bases fitting TRBD1. Germline V gives CDR1 MGHRA, CDR2 YSYEKL. The V and J ends lost 2 bases and 14 bases, in that order; junction bases with no gene match: 6. This CDR3 has 13 residues. This chain's CDR3 is CASSQSDGTGEFF. The CDR3 DNA sequence: TGCGCCAGCAGCCAATCCGATGGGACAGGGGAGTTCTTC.

This CDR3 is CASSYSFMGGNEKLFF. The CDR3 DNA reads as TGTGCCAGCAGTTACTCGTTTATGGGGGGGAATGAAAAACTGTTTTTT. The chain recombines TRBV6-5 with TRBJ1-4, with TRBD1 as a possible D gene (5 bases). Trimming took off 0 bases at V and 5 bases at J, with 13 bases between the two ends. In germline, CDR1 is MNHEY, CDR2 SVGAGI. The length of the CDR3 is 16 residues.

This chain links TRBV2 with TRBJ1-6; D remains unclear. Trimming removed 9 bases at V and 7 bases at J, with 16 bases between. The germline V gene has CDR1 SNHLY and CDR2 FYNNEI. The CDR3 contains 14 residues. The CDR3 coding sequence is TGTGCCAGTTCTGTCGGCGGACTCAATTCACCCCTCCACTTT. It specifies CASSVGGLNSPLHF.

The CDR3 is CASRDPGFYGYTF. As DNA, the CDR3 is TGTGCCAGCAGAGATCCGGGATTCTATGGCTACACCTTC. This sequence joins TRBV6-1 and TRBJ1-2; D call uncertain. From germline, CDR1 is MNHNS and CDR2 SASEGT. The CDR3 contains 13 residues. V shed 6 bases and J shed 4 bases, with 12 bases lying between them.

This chain uses TRBV4-1 with TRBJ2-7; TRBD2 aligns across 9 bases. This CDR3 is built from 16 residues. The J segment lost 1 base and the V segment lost 5 bases, leaving 9 bases of the junction unmatched. Germline-derived CDR1 and CDR2 are MGHRA and YSYEKL. The CDR3: CASSVSTAGGSYEQYF. CDR3 DNA sequence: TGCGCCAGCAGCGTTTCTACGGCGGGGGGGTCCTACGAGCAGTACTTC.

About this clone itself: Germline and junction disagree at one end, which may indicate a read error. The rearrangement links TRBV7-7 to TRBJ2-2, with 10 bases aligning to TRBD2. The CDR3 length is 16 residues. Germline assignment: CDR1 SSHAT and CDR2 FNYEAQ (reference sequence). Here the CDR3 DNA reads TGTGCTAGCAGCCCGCTAGCGGGGGCGGGTACCGGGGAGCTGTTTTTT. It encodes CASSPLAGAGTGELFF.

This chain joins TRBV19 and TRBJ2-2; the D gene is possibly TRBD1 (6 bases). The length of the CDR3 is 17 residues. The V and J ends lost 7 bases and 2 bases respectively, with 20 bases between them. The germline V gene encodes CDR1 LNHDA and CDR2 SQIVND (reference sequence). The CDR3 nucleotides read TGTGCCAGTATGGGCCTCAACCTACAGGGAAACACCGGGGAGCTGTTTTTT. It translates to CASMGLNLQGNTGELFF.

The CDR3 here is CASSHYSGGNPKETQYF. CDR3 nucleotides: TGCGCCAGCAGTCACTACTCAGGGGGTAATCCGAAAGAGACCCAGTACTTC. V and J are TRBV23-1 and TRBJ2-5; 7 bases line up with TRBD1. TRBV23-1 is designated an ORF whose function remains uncertain. Trimming removed 3 bases from V and 3 bases from J; junction bases left unmatched: 13. The length of the CDR3 is 17 residues.

This clone was observed a few times. Other DNA sequences in the same sample also yield this CDR3. V gene TRBV5-1 combines with J gene TRBJ2-2, with D hard to call. CDR3 length equals 15 residues. The germline V gene has CDR1 SGHRS and CDR2 YFSETQ. V shed 0 bases and J shed 1 base, with 7 bases lying between them. The CDR3 loop is CASSLVAGNTGELFF. As DNA, the CDR3 is TGCGCCAGCAGCTTGGTAGCCGGGAACACCGGGGAGCTGTTTTTT.

The chain combines TRBV4-1 with TRBJ2-2, with TRBD2 matching 11 bases. V lost 6 bases, J lost 1 base, and 4 bases stayed unmatched. CDR3 length: 16 amino acids. CDR1 MGHRA and CDR2 YSYEKL come from the germline V gene. The CDR3 nucleotides read TGCGCCAGCAGACTCGGACTAGCGGGGAACACCGGGGAGCTGTTTTTT. Translating it yields CASRLGLAGNTGELFF.

As concerns this clone: Mismatch with germline at one junction end may stem from a read error. The chain carries TRBV6-1 and TRBJ2-7; D tentatively reads TRBD1 or TRBD2 (5 bases each). This CDR3 is built from 13 residues. CDR1 is MNHNS and CDR2 is SASEGT in the germline V gene. The CDR3 loop reads CASSVTEDLVATF. As DNA, the CDR3 is TGTGCCAGCAGTGTGACAGAGGACTTGGTGGCCACTTTC.

This sequence joins TRBV7-9 and TRBJ2-3; 8 bases are a match to TRBD1. CDR3 length: 18 amino acids. The V and J ends lost 3 bases and 4 bases, in that order; junction bases with no gene match: 15. Per germline, CDR1 SEHNR and CDR2 FQNEAQ (reference sequence). CDR3 bases: TGTGCCAGCAGCTTTGACCCAAGGGGGACAGGTCCATCAGATACGCAGTATTTT. Its translation: CASSFDPRGTGPSDTQYF.

This clone was picked up one time. The rearrangement links TRBV5-1 to TRBJ1-3; D ambiguous. Trimming shortened V by 2 bases and J by 2 bases, and 11 bases separated the two germline ends. The CDR3 covers 15 residues. Germline V gene data show CDR1 as SGHRS and CDR2 as YFSETQ. The CDR3: CASSLVGVAGNTIYF. Here the CDR3 DNA reads TGCGCCAGCAGCTTAGTCGGGGTGGCTGGAAACACCATATATTTT.

CDR3 residues: CASSAPGQGTDTQYF. The CDR3 DNA sequence: TGCGCCAGCAGCGCCCCGGGACAGGGCACAGATACGCAGTATTTT. The chain joins TRBV5-1 to TRBJ2-3, with TRBD1 matching over 8 bases. Germline V gene sequence: CDR1 SGHRS, CDR2 YFSETQ. Trimming removed 4 bases from V and 1 base from J; junction bases left unmatched: 5. CDR3 length: 15 residues.

In DNA form, the CDR3 reads TGTGCCAGCAGCCTATACTCCGGGACTAGCTCCTACGAGCAGTACTTC. Amino acids: CASSLYSGTSSYEQYF. The chain employs TRBV7-9 and TRBJ2-7; 8 bases map to TRBD2. Germline values: CDR1 SEHNR, CDR2 FQNEAQ (reference sequence). The V gene end was trimmed by 5 bases and the J gene end by 0 bases; junction bases not matched to a gene: 9. The CDR3 runs to 16 residues. The whole variable domain, filled in from reference TRBV7-9 and TRBJ2-7, reads DTGVSQNPRHKITKRGQNVTFRCDPISEHNRLYWYRQTLGQGPEFLTYFQNEAQLEKSRLLSDRFSAERPKGSFSTLEIQRTEQGDSAMYLCASSLYSGTSSYEQYFGPGTRLTVT.

This sequence joins TRBV2 and TRBJ1-2; 7 bases map to TRBD1. There are 15 residues in the CDR3. Germline assignment: CDR1 SNHLY and CDR2 FYNNEI. Losses at the gene ends were 6 bases for V and 4 bases for J; bases not matched to a gene: 11. Here the CDR3 reads CASSATGFWSYGYTF. The CDR3 nucleotides read TGTGCCAGCAGCGCGACAGGGTTTTGGAGCTATGGCTACACCTTC.

This clone was seen a single time. The rearrangement uses TRBV19 and TRBJ1-5; 8 bases align to TRBD1. This CDR3 comprises 14 residues. From germline, CDR1 is LNHDA and CDR2 SQIVND (reference sequence). V shed 3 bases and J 6 bases; nucleotides not matched to a gene: 4. The DNA of the CDR3 is TGTGCCAGTAGTATTACAGGGGGGGGTCAGCCCCAGCATTTT. As protein: CASSITGGGQPQHF. The whole variable domain, filled in from reference TRBV19 and TRBJ1-5, reads DGGITQSPKYLFRKEGQNVTLSCEQNLNHDAMYWYRQDPGQGLRLIYYSQIVNDFQKGDIAEGYSVSREKKESFPLTVTSAQKNPTAFYLCASSITGGGQPQHFGDGTRLSIL.

This rearrangement joins TRBV6-5 to TRBJ2-7; D call uncertain. The V and J ends lost 4 bases and 3 bases respectively, with 13 bases between them. CDR3 length equals 14 residues. The V gene's germline CDR1 is MNHEY and CDR2 SVGAGI. The CDR3 protein is CASSLDRTGYEQYF. The CDR3 coding sequence is TGTGCCAGCAGTTTAGACCGGACGGGCTACGAGCAGTACTTC.

V is TRBV11-1 and J is TRBJ1-1, with a possible D match to TRBD1 (6 bases). Per germline, CDR1 SGHAT and CDR2 FQDESV (reference sequence). The ends were cut back, 5 bases at V and 4 bases at J, with 17 bases in the middle. CDR3 length: 15 amino acids. CDR3 sequence: CASSPTGTTLTEAFF. The CDR3 DNA is TGTGCCAGCAGCCCTACAGGGACGACCCTCACTGAAGCTTTCTTT.

This rearrangement joins TRBV2 to TRBJ2-1; 11 bases are a match to TRBD2. From germline, CDR1 is SNHLY and CDR2 FYNNEI. The V segment lost 6 bases and the J segment 4 bases; nucleotides outside the gene matches: 2. The CDR3 totals 14 residues. The CDR3 reads CASSPSGGYNEQFF. The CDR3 nucleotides are TGTGCCAGCAGCCCTAGCGGGGGGTACAATGAGCAGTTCTTC.

The chain carries TRBV5-1 and TRBJ1-3; TRBD1 might be the D (5 bases). The germline gives CDR1 SGHRS, CDR2 YFSETQ. There are 14 residues in the CDR3. The germline V and J ends were trimmed by 4 bases and 4 bases, with 12 bases remaining between them. CDR3 in amino acids: CASSPTTGGNTIYF. CDR3 sequence (DNA): TGCGCCAGCAGCCCTACCACAGGAGGAAACACCATATATTTT.